Presented here are 2 T cell receptor beta chains from one specimen sequenced in a study of post-analysis software for immune sequencing data. Overall study findings and caveats: TRBV segments more frequent in patients than in controls numbered about 5 and included TRBV5-6, TRBV5-1 and TRBV20-1.

Antigen specificity for these receptors is unknown. Unique molecular identifiers were present in the TCR beta cDNA libraries. TCRdb independently ran MiXCR on the PCR reads; one entry per CDR3 protein. Of 600,000 to 750,000 distinct CDR3 sequences detected, around 60% appear once; the ten largest clones hold about 10%. Material for sequencing was blood. The receptors come from a girl aged 2 to 10 with multiple sclerosis.

This sequence joins TRBV7-7 and TRBJ2-5; 12 bases map to TRBD2. V dropped 0 bases and J dropped 11; count of bases not matched to a gene: 16. CDR1 and CDR2 (germline): SSHAT, FNYEAQ (reference sequence). CDR3 length equals 18 residues. The CDR3 loop reads CASSLASDRTSGTYVQYF. The CDR3 region has the DNA TGTGCCAGCAGCTTAGCGTCTGATAGGACTAGCGGGACCTACGTGCAGTACTTC. Full variable domain (rest looked up from reference TRBV7-7 and TRBJ2-5): GAGVSQSPRYKVTKRGQDVTLRCDPISSHATLYWYQQALGQGPEFLTYFNYEAQPDKSGLPSDRFSAERPEGSISTLTIQRTEQRDSAMYRCASSLASDRTSGTYVQYFGPGTRLLVL.

The V and J genes are TRBV29-1 and TRBJ2-1; D remains unclear. This CDR3 is built from 14 residues. Germline V CDR1 and CDR2: SQVTM, ANQGSEA. V gave up 3 bases and J gave up 1 base, with 10 bases separating them. As DNA, the CDR3 is TGCAGCGTTGAGCGCCTCGCTTCCTACAATGAGCAGTTCTTC. Protein: CSVERLASYNEQFF.